The 23 T cell receptor beta chains reported below all come from one sample, sequenced in a study of shared clonotypes between healthy human individuals. The method was immunoSEQ multiplex PCR; TCRdb's version includes in-frame clones alone and lacks a portion of them. Among 400,000 to 600,000 clones listed, around 95% were seen once. The sequenced material came from naive CD4+ T cells sorted from blood. Subset denoted: CD45RA+ positively selected. The source of these receptors is a woman aged 30 to 39 in good health.

V and J are TRBV28 and TRBJ1-1; TRBD1 matches at 9 bases. Germline V CDR1 and CDR2: MDHEN, SYDVKM. The CDR3 runs 14 residues. Germline trimming cut 5 bases from V and 6 bases from J; bases unmatched to any gene: 7. For the CDR3, the DNA is TGTGCCAGCAGTAGGGGACAGGGTAGCTCTGAAGCTTTCTTT. Encoded protein: CASSRGQGSSEAFF.

This chain connects TRBV4-1 to TRBJ2-7; 7 positions agree with TRBD1. Germline V gives CDR1 MGHRA, CDR2 YSYEKL. The V segment lost 1 base and the J segment 5 bases; nucleotides outside the gene matches: 2. The CDR3 extends over 13 amino acids. CDR3 region: CASSQGQGDEQYF. CDR3 nucleotide sequence: TGCGCCAGCAGCCAAGGACAGGGTGACGAGCAGTACTTC.

The J gene is TRBJ2-5, the V gene TRBV30, with D perhaps TRBD2 (6 bases). The germline V gene encodes CDR1 GTSNPN and CDR2 SVGIG (reference sequence). There are 13 residues in the CDR3. V was clipped by 0 bases and J by 7 bases, with 12 bases between them. CDR3 in amino acids: CAWSVSQEGTQYF. The CDR3 DNA reads TGTGCCTGGAGTGTATCCCAGGAGGGGACCCAGTACTTC.

The chain carries TRBV19 and TRBJ1-6; possible D gene TRBD1, 6 bases. The CDR3 runs 14 residues. Germline CDR1 and CDR2: LNHDA and SQIVND (reference sequence). Trimming removed 5 bases at V and 10 bases at J, with 15 bases between. CDR3 in amino acids: CASSQDSRRSPLHF. The CDR3 nucleotides read TGTGCCAGTAGTCAGGACAGCCGCAGGTCACCCCTCCACTTT.

This clone appeared a single time. The V call is TRBV19, the J call TRBJ1-5; no firm D call. There are 15 residues in the CDR3. Germline V CDR1 and CDR2: LNHDA, SQIVND (reference sequence). Trimming took off 6 bases at V and 0 bases at J, with 12 bases between the two ends. The CDR3 spells CASSRNTISNQPQHF. DNA for the CDR3: TGTGCCAGTAGCCGGAACACGATTAGCAATCAGCCCCAGCATTTT.

V gene TRBV28 combines with J gene TRBJ2-5; D is uncertain. The CDR3 extends over 11 amino acids. Trimming stripped 6 bases from V and 3 bases from J, with 5 bases between. Germline CDR1 MDHEN, CDR2 SYDVKM. CDR3 sequence reads: CASSLKETQYF. In DNA form, the CDR3 reads TGTGCCAGCAGCCTAAAAGAGACCCAGTACTTC.

The rearrangement links TRBV7-2 to TRBJ2-2; D possibly corresponds to TRBD1 (5 bases). In germline, CDR1 is SGHTA, CDR2 FQGNSA. This CDR3 region has 14 residues. V lost 5 bases and J lost 1, with 8 bases in between. The CDR3: CASSTGQNTGELFF. DNA of the CDR3: TGTGCCAGCAGCACCGGACAGAACACCGGGGAGCTGTTTTTT.

The chain employs TRBV2 and TRBJ2-4, with TRBD1 identical over 8 bases. The CDR3 is 14 amino acids. The J segment lost 8 bases and the V segment lost 6 bases, leaving 9 bases of the junction unmatched. Germline V gives CDR1 SNHLY, CDR2 FYNNEI. The CDR3 protein is CASRVTGAAHIQYF. The CDR3 DNA reads TGTGCCAGCAGAGTGACAGGGGCTGCACACATTCAGTACTTC.

The chain recombines TRBV27 with TRBJ1-2; perhaps TRBD1 as D (6 bases). CDR1 and CDR2 from the germline V gene are MNHEY and SMNVEV (reference sequence). The length of the CDR3 is 14 residues. Trimming took off 5 bases at V and 4 bases at J, with 14 bases between the two ends. The CDR3: CASSPRDMGYGYTF. CDR3 in DNA: TGTGCCAGCAGTCCGCGGGACATGGGCTATGGCTACACCTTC.

The table lists this clone with a count of one. The junction departs from the called germline gene at one end, perhaps through a read error. This chain uses TRBV2 with TRBJ1-5, with D unclear. Looked up from germline, CDR1 is SNHLY and CDR2 is FYNNEI. The CDR3 consists of 15 residues. CDR3 region: CASSDSSYSNRPQHF. CDR3 bases: TGTGCCAGCAGTGATTCCTCGTATAGCAATCGGCCCCAGCATTTT.

V and J are TRBV14 and TRBJ2-2, with D possibly matching TRBD2 (5 bases). V shed 0 bases and J shed 8 bases, with 13 bases lying between them. Germline V CDR1 and CDR2: SGHDN, FVKESK. This CDR3 spans 15 amino acids. The CDR3 DNA sequence: TGTGCCAGCAGCCAAGATTTCGTCCGGGGTGGGGAGCTGTTTTTT. Residues: CASSQDFVRGGELFF.

The chain uses TRBV4-1 and TRBJ2-7; maybe TRBD2 (5 bases). Trimming took 2 bases from V and 12 from J, leaving 14 bases between them. The CDR3 contains 12 residues. Germline V CDR1 and CDR2: MGHRA, YSYEKL. The CDR3, as DNA: TGCGCCAGCAGCCAAATTGGCGGGCGGCGGTACTTC. Protein product: CASSQIGGRRYF.

The chain joins TRBV18 to TRBJ2-1; D is tentatively TRBD1 or TRBD2 (5 bases each). Trimming took 6 bases from V and 7 from J, leaving 19 bases between them. There are 15 residues in the CDR3. The germline gives CDR1 KGHSH, CDR2 LQKENI. The CDR3 nucleotides read TGTGCCAGCTCGCCTTTCAGGGAGCCCGTAAATGAGCAGTTCTTC. Residues: CASSPFREPVNEQFF.

The chain couples TRBV5-1 to TRBJ2-1; D perhaps matches TRBD2 (6 bases). Trimming removed 0 bases at V and 6 bases at J, with 25 bases between. The CDR3 is 19 residues long. Germline V gene sequence: CDR1 SGHRS, CDR2 YFSETQ. The chain's CDR3 is CASSLGSVFGVTSPNEQFF. The CDR3 region has the DNA TGCGCCAGCAGCTTGGGATCGGTGTTTGGGGTCACTAGCCCCAATGAGCAGTTCTTC.

V is TRBV5-4 and J is TRBJ2-7; D remains unclear. V was shortened by 0 bases and J by 3 bases, with 19 bases between the two germline ends. Per the germline V gene, CDR1 is SGHNT and CDR2 is YYREEE (reference sequence). This CDR3 spans 17 amino acids. The DNA for the CDR3 is TGTGCCAGCAGCTTGGGGCTACTAAAGCTGCCGAACTACGAGCAGTACTTC. Residues: CASSLGLLKLPNYEQYF. The variable domain in full, completed from reference TRBV5-4 and TRBJ2-7, reads ETGVTQSPTHLIKTRGQQVTLRCSSQSGHNTVSWYQQALGQGPQFIFQYYREEENGRGNFPPRFSGLQFPNYSSELNVNALELDDSALYLCASSLGLLKLPNYEQYFGPGTRLTVT.

The genes are TRBV5-1 and TRBJ2-5, with TRBD1 identical over 9 bases. With V trimmed by 0 bases and J by 4 bases, 7 bases remained unmatched. The CDR3 is made up of 16 amino acids. From germline, CDR1 is SGHRS and CDR2 YFSETQ. The CDR3 sequence is CASSLGGQGLLETQYF. The DNA of the CDR3 is TGCGCCAGCAGCTTGGGGGGACAGGGACTTCTAGAGACCCAGTACTTC.

About this clone: Other DNA sequences in this specimen translate into the identical CDR3. The J gene is TRBJ1-4, the V gene TRBV18; D perhaps matches TRBD1 (5 bases). V lost 3 bases, J lost 1 base, and 6 bases lay in between. Germline-derived CDR1 and CDR2 are KGHSH and LQKENI. The CDR3 has 14 residues. DNA of the CDR3: TGTGCCAGCTCACCCCAGGGAACTAATGAAAAACTGTTTTTT. It encodes CASSPQGTNEKLFF.

This clone is a singleton in its sample. The genes are TRBV9 and TRBJ1-4; 7 positions match TRBD1. This CDR3 is 15 amino acids long. The germline CDR1 and CDR2 sequences are SGDLS and YYNGEE. After removal of 2 bases from V and 4 bases from J, the junction contained 5 bases not matched to a gene. The CDR3 reads CASSVTGNSNEKLFF. In DNA form, the CDR3 reads TGTGCCAGCAGCGTGACAGGGAATAGTAATGAAAAACTGTTTTTT.

The rearrangement joins TRBV18 to TRBJ2-2, with no clear D. The CDR3 has 16 residues. The germline CDR1 and CDR2 sequences are KGHSH and LQKENI. The V end was cut by 4 bases, the J end by 3 bases, with 15 bases between. As DNA, the CDR3 is TGTGCCAGCTCACTCCGGGCCGCTCAGGACACCGGGGAGCTGTTTTTT. This encodes CASSLRAAQDTGELFF.

This clone was seen a few times. The same CDR3 is also encoded by other DNA sequences in this sample. This rearrangement joins TRBV5-1 to TRBJ2-2, with D uncertain. This CDR3 has 12 residues. The V gene lost 1 base and the J gene lost 2 bases, with 0 bases spanning the gap. The germline V gene has CDR1 SGHRS and CDR2 YFSETQ. The CDR3 coding sequence is TGCGCCAGCAGCTTGAACACCGGGGAGCTGTTTTTT. Translating it yields CASSLNTGELFF.

This clone was counted once. The chain employs TRBV5-1 and TRBJ2-5; TRBD2 matches 10 bases. Germline loops: CDR1 SGHRS, CDR2 YFSETQ. The CDR3 extends over 14 amino acids. Trimming removed 4 bases from V and 5 bases from J; junction bases left unmatched: 5. The CDR3 here is CASSPGLAMETQYF. DNA for the CDR3: TGCGCCAGCAGCCCGGGACTAGCGATGGAGACCCAGTACTTC.

This chain uses TRBV5-1 with TRBJ1-1; D not resolved. Germline V gene sequence: CDR1 SGHRS, CDR2 YFSETQ. The V gene lost 6 bases and the J gene lost 0 bases, with 9 bases spanning the gap. This CDR3 spans 13 amino acids. The CDR3 sequence: CASTVSMNTEAFF. The CDR3 nucleotides are TGCGCCAGCACCGTCAGTATGAACACTGAAGCTTTCTTT.

The genes are TRBV11-2 and TRBJ2-7, with 9 bases that match TRBD1. From germline, CDR1 is SGHAT and CDR2 FQNNGV. V was pared by 4 bases and J by 2 bases, with 3 bases of the junction left unmatched. The CDR3 consists of 14 residues. CDR3 sequence (DNA): TGTGCCAGCAGCTCACAGGGGGCCGCCTACGAGCAGTACTTC. Residues: CASSSQGAAYEQYF. The entire variable domain, with the rest obtained from reference TRBV11-2 and TRBJ2-7, is as follows: EAGVAQSPRYKIIEKRQSVAFWCNPISGHATLYWYQQILGQGPKLLIQFQNNGVVDDSQLPKDRFSAERLKGVDSTLKIQPAKLEDSAVYLCASSSQGAAYEQYFGPGTRLTVT.